The 10 T cell receptor beta chains in this list originate from one sample, sequenced in a study of blood T cell repertoires in COVID-19. TCRdb's copy holds only in-frame clones and misses some; the assay was immunoSEQ multiplex PCR. The sample consists of roughly 500,000 clones, roughly 89% of them appearing once. The specimen sequenced was peripheral blood. The receptors come from a man younger than 35 with COVID-19, enrolled during active disease.

The V gene is TRBV5-3, the J gene TRBJ2-1; 13 bases are shared with TRBD2. TRBV5-3 is placed among ORFs of uncertain function. V lost 4 bases, J lost 0 bases, and 7 bases stayed unmatched. The CDR3 has 18 residues. This chain's CDR3 is CARSRTSGGPYSYNEQFF. The CDR3 coding sequence is TGTGCCAGAAGCCGGACTAGCGGGGGCCCATACTCCTACAATGAGCAGTTCTTC.

V and J are TRBV11-3 and TRBJ2-2; D ambiguous. Germline V CDR1 and CDR2: SGHNT, YENEEA. With 2 bases removed from V and 7 bases from J, the gap between germline ends came to 5 bases. The CDR3 sequence is 12 residues long. CDR3 sequence: CASSLTVGELFF. DNA of the CDR3: TGTGCCAGCAGCTTAACTGTCGGGGAGCTGTTTTTT. Together with reference TRBV11-3 and TRBJ2-2, the CDR3 gives the full variable domain: EAGVVQSPRYKIIEKKQPVAFWCNPISGHNTLYWYLQNLGQGPELLIRYENEEAVDDSQLPKDRFSAERLKGVDSTLKIQPAELGDSAVYLCASSLTVGELFFGEGSRLTVL.

J is TRBJ1-2 and V is TRBV3-1 (or the pseudogene TRBV3-2); D possibly corresponds to TRBD1 (6 bases). The V and J ends lost 1 base and 4 bases respectively, with 13 bases between them. CDR3 length: 15 amino acids. Germline assignment: CDR1 LGHDT and CDR2 YNNKEL (reference sequence). The CDR3: CASSQGPGGPYGYTF. The CDR3 coding sequence is TGTGCCAGCAGCCAAGGTCCGGGGGGCCCCTATGGCTACACCTTC.

J is TRBJ2-3 and V is TRBV29-1; D is possibly TRBD1 (6 bases). V was trimmed by 6 bases and J by 5 bases, leaving 21 bases between them. This CDR3 is 15 amino acids long. Germline V gives CDR1 SQVTM, CDR2 ANQGSEA. Written as DNA, the CDR3 is TGCAGCGTCAACAGGAATGGACAGCTACAAGATACGCAGTATTTT. It yields the protein CSVNRNGQLQDTQYF.

This rearrangement joins TRBV4-2 to TRBJ2-7; the match to TRBD1 covers 7 bases. Germline lookup yields CDR1 LGHNA and CDR2 YNFKEQ. The CDR3 runs 14 residues. V shed 0 bases and J 6 bases; nucleotides not matched to a gene: 5. CDR3 amino acids: CASSQEWAGGEQYF. CDR3 nucleotides: TGTGCCAGCAGCCAAGAATGGGCAGGGGGCGAGCAGTACTTC.

This clone was recorded once. This rearrangement joins TRBV5-6 to TRBJ1-1; 10 nucleotides agree with TRBD1. The germline V gene encodes CDR1 SGHDT and CDR2 YYEEEE. Trimming cost V 3 bases and J 1 base; bases outside gene matches: 0. The CDR3 runs to 14 residues. The CDR3 is CASSWDRGNTEAFF. As DNA, the CDR3 is TGTGCCAGCAGCTGGGACAGGGGGAACACTGAAGCTTTCTTT.

The chain recombines TRBV4-1 with TRBJ2-7, with D unclear. The CDR3 loop spans 15 amino acids. Germline lookup yields CDR1 MGHRA and CDR2 YSYEKL. V was trimmed by 0 bases and J by 4 bases, leaving 13 bases between them. The chain's CDR3 is CASSQDSGFTYEQYF. The CDR3 DNA is TGCGCCAGCAGCCAAGACTCCGGTTTCACTTACGAGCAGTACTTC.

This clone has only one observation. This chain connects TRBV3-1 (or the pseudogene TRBV3-2) to TRBJ2-5; TRBD2 might be the D (6 bases). The CDR3 sequence is 16 residues long. Germline values: CDR1 LGHDT, CDR2 YNNKEL (reference sequence). Trimming pared 4 bases from V and 2 bases from J, leaving 17 bases between. The CDR3 protein is CASSRSGEENQETQYF. The CDR3 DNA follows: TGTGCCAGCAGCCGCTCGGGGGAGGAGAATCAAGAGACCCAGTACTTC.

V and J are TRBV6-6 and TRBJ2-1; a possible D gene is TRBD2 (5 bases). The CDR3 is 15 amino acids. Between the trimmed V and J ends, which lost 6 bases and 0 bases, there was a span of 12 bases. CDR1 and CDR2 (germline): MNHNY, SVGAGI (reference sequence). The CDR3 DNA is TGTGCCAGCAGCCGTGCGGGCCGCTCCTACAATGAGCAGTTCTTC. It translates to CASSRAGRSYNEQFF.

This clone has just one count. This sequence joins TRBV4-1 and TRBJ2-1, with 7 bases aligning to TRBD2. Germline CDR1 MGHRA, CDR2 YSYEKL. The CDR3 is 15 amino acids. V dropped 0 bases and J dropped 3; count of bases not matched to a gene: 2. In DNA, the CDR3 is TGCGCCAGCAGCCAAGATGGGGGGGGCTACAATGAGCAGTTCTTC. It encodes CASSQDGGGYNEQFF.